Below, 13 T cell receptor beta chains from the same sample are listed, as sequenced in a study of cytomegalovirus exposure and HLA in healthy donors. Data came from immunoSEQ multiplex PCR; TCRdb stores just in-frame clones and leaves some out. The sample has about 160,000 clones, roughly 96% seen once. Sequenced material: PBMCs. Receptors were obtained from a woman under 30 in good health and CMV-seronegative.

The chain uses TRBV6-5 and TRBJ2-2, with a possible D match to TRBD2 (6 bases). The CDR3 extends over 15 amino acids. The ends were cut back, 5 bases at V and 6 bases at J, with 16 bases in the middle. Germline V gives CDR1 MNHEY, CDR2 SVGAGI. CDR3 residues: CASSLRLELAGELFF. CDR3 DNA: TGTGCCAGCAGTCTCAGACTAGAGCTAGCCGGGGAGCTGTTTTTT.

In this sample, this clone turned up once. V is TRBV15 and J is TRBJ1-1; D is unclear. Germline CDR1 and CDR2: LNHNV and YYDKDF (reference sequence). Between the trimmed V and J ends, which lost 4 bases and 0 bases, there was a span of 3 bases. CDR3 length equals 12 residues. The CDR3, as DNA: TGTGCCACCAGCACTCTGAACACTGAAGCTTTCTTT. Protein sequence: CATSTLNTEAFF.

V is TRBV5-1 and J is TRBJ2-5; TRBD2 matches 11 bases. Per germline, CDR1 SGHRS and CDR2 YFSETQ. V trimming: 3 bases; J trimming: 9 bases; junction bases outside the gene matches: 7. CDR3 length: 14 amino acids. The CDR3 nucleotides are TGCGCCAGCAGCTCCCAGACTAGCGGGGAAGCCCAGTACTTC. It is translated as CASSSQTSGEAQYF.

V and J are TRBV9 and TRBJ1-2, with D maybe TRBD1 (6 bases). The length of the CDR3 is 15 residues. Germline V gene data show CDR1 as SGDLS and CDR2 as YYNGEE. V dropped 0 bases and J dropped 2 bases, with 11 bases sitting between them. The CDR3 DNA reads TGTGCCAGCAGCGTAGGGGGAGGGACAAACTATGGCTACACCTTC. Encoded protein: CASSVGGGTNYGYTF.

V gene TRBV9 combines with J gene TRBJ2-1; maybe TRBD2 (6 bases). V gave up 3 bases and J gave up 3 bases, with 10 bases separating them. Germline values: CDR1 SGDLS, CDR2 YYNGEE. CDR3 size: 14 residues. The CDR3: CASSGRGVYNEQFF. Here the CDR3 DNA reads TGTGCCAGCAGCGGTCGCGGGGTCTACAATGAGCAGTTCTTC.

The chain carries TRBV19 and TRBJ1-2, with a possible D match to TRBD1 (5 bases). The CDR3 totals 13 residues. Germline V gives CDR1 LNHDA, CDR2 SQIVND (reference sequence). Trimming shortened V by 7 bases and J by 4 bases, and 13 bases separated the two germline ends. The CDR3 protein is CASKGTHFYGYTF. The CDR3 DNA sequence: TGTGCCAGTAAAGGGACTCACTTCTATGGCTACACCTTC.

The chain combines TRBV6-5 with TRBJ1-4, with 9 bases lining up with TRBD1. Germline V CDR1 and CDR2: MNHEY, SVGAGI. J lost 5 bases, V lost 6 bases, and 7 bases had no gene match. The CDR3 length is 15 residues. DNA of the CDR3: TGTGCCAGCAGGCGGGACAGGGACCAGAATGAAAAACTGTTTTTT. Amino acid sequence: CASRRDRDQNEKLFF.

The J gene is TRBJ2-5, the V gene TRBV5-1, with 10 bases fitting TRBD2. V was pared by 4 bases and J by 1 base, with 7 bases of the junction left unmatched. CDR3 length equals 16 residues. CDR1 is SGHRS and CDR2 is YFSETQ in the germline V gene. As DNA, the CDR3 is TGCGCCAGCAGCCGAGTAGCGGGGGGTTTCCAAGAGACCCAGTACTTC. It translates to CASSRVAGGFQETQYF.

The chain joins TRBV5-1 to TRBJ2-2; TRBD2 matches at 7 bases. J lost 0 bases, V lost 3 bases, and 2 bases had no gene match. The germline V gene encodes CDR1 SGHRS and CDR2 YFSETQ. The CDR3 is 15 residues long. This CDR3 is CASSSSGANTGELFF. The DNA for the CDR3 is TGCGCCAGCAGCTCGAGCGGGGCGAACACCGGGGAGCTGTTTTTT.

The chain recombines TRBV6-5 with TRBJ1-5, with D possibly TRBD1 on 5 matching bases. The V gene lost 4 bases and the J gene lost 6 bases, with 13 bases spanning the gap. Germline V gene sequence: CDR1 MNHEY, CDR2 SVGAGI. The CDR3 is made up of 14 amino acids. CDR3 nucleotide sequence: TGTGCCAGCAGTTCAACTCAGGGTGCTCAGCCCCAGCATTTT. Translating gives CASSSTQGAQPQHF.

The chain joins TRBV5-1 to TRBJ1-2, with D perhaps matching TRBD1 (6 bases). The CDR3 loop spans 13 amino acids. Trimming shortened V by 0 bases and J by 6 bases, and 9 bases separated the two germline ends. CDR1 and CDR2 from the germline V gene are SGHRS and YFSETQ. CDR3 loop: CASSLGGPDGYTF. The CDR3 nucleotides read TGCGCCAGCAGCTTGGGGGGGCCGGATGGCTACACCTTC.

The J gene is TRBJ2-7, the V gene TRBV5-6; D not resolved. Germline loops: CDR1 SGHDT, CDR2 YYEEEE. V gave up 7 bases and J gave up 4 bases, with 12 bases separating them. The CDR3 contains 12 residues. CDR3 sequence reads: CASGNDWYEQYF. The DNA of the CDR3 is TGTGCCAGCGGAAACGACTGGTACGAGCAGTACTTC. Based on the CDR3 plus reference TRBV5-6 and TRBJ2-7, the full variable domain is DAGVTQSPTHLIKTRGQQVTLRCSPKSGHDTVSWYQQALGQGPQFIFQYYEEEERQRGNFPDRFSGHQFPNYSSELNVNALLLGDSALYLCASGNDWYEQYFGPGTRLTVT.

CDR3 region: CAIKQTGEQETQYF. CDR3 nucleotide sequence: TGTGCCATCAAGCAGACAGGGGAGCAAGAGACCCAGTACTTC. The chain joins TRBV10-3 to TRBJ2-5, with 8 bases matching TRBD1. This CDR3 has 14 residues. V lost 7 bases, J lost 2 bases, and 6 bases stayed unmatched. The germline V gene has CDR1 ENHRY and CDR2 SYGVKD.